This T cell receptor beta chain derives from a study of T cell responses to AZD1222 COVID-19 vaccine. The germline gives CDR1 MNHEY, CDR2 SVGAGI. There are 14 residues in the CDR3. The V and J ends lost 3 bases and 2 bases respectively, with 11 bases between them. Sequencing was performed with immunoSEQ multiplex PCR; in TCRdb, only in-frame clones are kept and a portion is missing. The sample consists of 100,000 to 150,000 clones, over 80% of them appearing once. This TCR was sampled from an adult in good health. The V gene is TRBV6-5, the J gene TRBJ2-7; D gene uncertain. Sequences were derived from peripheral blood, sampled on day 0 of AZD1222 vaccination. The CDR3 nucleotides read TGTGCCAGCAGTTATACTCACCTAACCTACGAGCAGTACTTC. It specifies CASSYTHLTYEQYF.